This TCR beta chain was identified in a study of cytomegalovirus exposure and HLA in healthy donors. Study information: Out of 150 million to 200 million T cells, an earlier analysis found roughly 100 million unique TCR beta sequences in total.

Whole-study findings and limits: Indistinguishable V segments, including TRBV6-2 and TRBV6-3, were excluded. For most subjects, TCR beta sequences were reported to predict HLA-A and HLA-B alleles with accuracy. Earlier results showed most TCR beta V segments being productive about 87% or about 30% of the time.

The PCR used 60 Vbeta and 13 Jbeta primers. Some clones are missing from TCRdb's copy, which holds only in-frame ones; the method was immunoSEQ multiplex PCR. Seen here are about 140,000 clones, around 80% observed once, and the top ten hold 3.3%. Germline V gene data show CDR1 as SGHRS and CDR2 as YFSETQ. The CDR3 sequence is 14 residues long. The V end was cut by 2 bases, the J end by 8 bases, with 16 bases between. Remarks on this clone: Its antigen is still unknown.

The sequence was obtained from a man aged 35-49 years in good health and CMV-seronegative. Sequencing used PBMCs. The V gene is TRBV5-1, the J gene TRBJ1-1; D is uncertain. For the CDR3, the DNA is TGCGCCAGCAGCTTTGACTCCCCTTCACTCGAAGCTTTCTTT. Protein sequence: CASSFDSPSLEAFF.